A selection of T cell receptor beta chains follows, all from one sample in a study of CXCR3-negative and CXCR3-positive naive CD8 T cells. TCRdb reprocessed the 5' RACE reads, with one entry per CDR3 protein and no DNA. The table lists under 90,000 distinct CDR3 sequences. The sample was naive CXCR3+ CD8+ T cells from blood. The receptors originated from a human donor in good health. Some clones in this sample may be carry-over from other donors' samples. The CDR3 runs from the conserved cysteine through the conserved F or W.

CASSRTMNNNEQFF	TRBV12-3/TRBV12-4	TRBJ2-1
CSASKTRQGYSYEQYF	TRBV20-1	TRBJ2-7
CASSLSPPDMNTEAFF	TRBV5-5	TRBJ1-1
CASRNSLNTEAFF	TRBV6-6	TRBJ1-1
CASRIGPNYEQYF	TRBV6-5	TRBJ2-7
CASRLNGQPAYEQYF	TRBV27	TRBJ2-7
CASSRETGANEKLFF	TRBV12-3/TRBV12-4	TRBJ1-4
CSATPPAASSYNEQLF	TRBV20-1	TRBJ2-1
CASSTGGSYNEQFF	TRBV6-5	TRBJ2-1
CASSYRDSRSTDTQYF	TRBV28	TRBJ2-3
CASSEGGNYGYTF	TRBV19	TRBJ1-2
CASSSVYGEEGNTIYF	TRBV6-5	TRBJ1-3
CSVESGTANEQFF	TRBV29-1	TRBJ2-1
CASKPYSQETQYF	TRBV5-4	TRBJ2-5
CASSVGWGTGELFF	TRBV9	TRBJ2-2